These 29 T cell receptor beta chains came from one sample sequenced in a study of blood T cell repertoires in COVID-19. Some clones are missing from TCRdb's copy, which holds only in-frame ones; the method was immunoSEQ multiplex PCR. The repertoire holds over 95,000 clones, with 70% to 90% as singletons. The sample consisted of peripheral blood. These receptors were collected from a woman aged 50 to 65 with acute or convalescent COVID-19.

CDR3 in amino acids: CASRDYRVNSGANVLTF. The CDR3 coding sequence is TGTGCCAGCAGAGACTACAGGGTGAACTCTGGGGCCAACGTCCTGACTTTC. V is TRBV11-2 and J is TRBJ2-6; D is possibly TRBD1 (6 bases). The CDR3 covers 17 residues. V gave up 6 bases and J gave up 0 bases, with 15 bases separating them. Germline assignment: CDR1 SGHAT and CDR2 FQNNGV.

The CDR3 region has the DNA TGTGCCAGCAGTTTCACCGGGACAGGGAAGGAAAAACTGTTTTTT. It yields the protein CASSFTGTGKEKLFF. The J gene is TRBJ1-4, the V gene TRBV3-1 (or the pseudogene TRBV3-2); 9 bases match TRBD1. Germline CDR1 is LGHDT and CDR2 is YNNKEL (reference sequence). V was clipped by 6 bases and J by 8 bases; unmatched bases: 10. This CDR3 spans 15 amino acids.

CDR3 protein: CASSLPEQVADGYTF. The CDR3, as DNA: TGTGCCAGCAGCTTACCCGAACAGGTCGCGGATGGCTACACCTTC. This sequence joins TRBV7-9 and TRBJ1-2, with a possible D match to TRBD1 (5 bases). The CDR3 length is 15 residues. CDR1 is SEHNR, CDR2 FQNEAQ, per germline (reference sequence). With 2 bases removed from V and 6 bases from J, the gap between germline ends came to 16 bases.

This sequence joins TRBV29-1 and TRBJ1-5; 8 nucleotides agree with TRBD1. Trimming cost V 5 bases and J 3 bases; bases outside gene matches: 3. The CDR3 is 13 amino acids. The germline V gene has CDR1 SQVTM and CDR2 ANQGSEA. CDR3 residues: CSVRTGTNQPQHF. The CDR3 DNA reads TGCAGCGTTAGGACAGGGACCAATCAGCCCCAGCATTTT. The entire variable domain, with the rest obtained from reference TRBV29-1 and TRBJ1-5, is as follows: SAVISQKPSRDICQRGTSLTIQCQVDSQVTMMFWYRQQPGQSLTLIATANQGSEATYESGFVIDKFPISRPNLTFSTLTVSNMSPEDSSIYLCSVRTGTNQPQHFGDGTRLSIL.

The chain recombines TRBV6-5 with TRBJ2-7; 9 bases align to TRBD1. The CDR3 covers 15 residues. CDR1 MNHEY and CDR2 SVGAGI come from the germline V gene. V dropped 7 bases and J dropped 4; count of bases not matched to a gene: 11. In nucleotides, the CDR3 is TGTGCCAGCAAGGGATTGGGGACAGGGACTTACGAGCAGTACTTC. It encodes CASKGLGTGTYEQYF.

The chain couples TRBV19 to TRBJ1-1; D remains unclear. V was clipped by 5 bases and J by 7 bases, with 11 bases between them. The CDR3 totals 12 residues. Per the germline V gene, CDR1 is LNHDA and CDR2 is SQIVND (reference sequence). The CDR3 DNA reads as TGTGCCAGTAGTGCGGGAGACGGTGAAGCTTTCTTT. Protein: CASSAGDGEAFF.

The chain couples TRBV28 to TRBJ1-2; 7 bases line up with TRBD1. V gave up 6 bases and J gave up 2 bases; unmatched junction bases: 9. CDR1 and CDR2 (germline): MDHEN, SYDVKM. The CDR3 sequence is 15 residues long. CDR3 nucleotides: TGTGCCAGCAGCTCCACCCGGGACAGAAACTATGGCTACACCTTC. It encodes CASSSTRDRNYGYTF.

The chain is built from TRBV5-6 and TRBJ2-5, with D unclear. Trimming left V 4 bases short and J 1 base short, with 11 bases between. This CDR3 has 14 amino acids. Germline CDR1 reads SGHDT; CDR2 reads YYEEEE. The CDR3 coding sequence is TGTGCCAGCAGCCTCCGGTCGAGCCAAGAGACCCAGTACTTC. Its translation is CASSLRSSQETQYF. The full variable domain, in which reference TRBV5-6 and TRBJ2-5 provide the parts outside the CDR3, is DAGVTQSPTHLIKTRGQQVTLRCSPKSGHDTVSWYQQALGQGPQFIFQYYEEEERQRGNFPDRFSGHQFPNYSSELNVNALLLGDSALYLCASSLRSSQETQYFGPGTRLLVL.

The chain recombines TRBV3-1 (or the pseudogene TRBV3-2) with TRBJ1-2; D unclear. This CDR3 is 13 amino acids long. Trimming cost V 3 bases and J 8 bases, with 13 bases left between them. Germline values: CDR1 LGHDT, CDR2 YNNKEL (reference sequence). CDR3 DNA sequence: TGTGCCAGCAGCCAGCAGCAGATTAGCGGCTACACCTTC. Its translation is CASSQQQISGYTF.

The chain uses TRBV24-1 and TRBJ2-2, with a tentative D call TRBD2 (7 bases). CDR1 is KGHDR and CDR2 is SFDVKD in the germline V gene. The CDR3 contains 14 residues. The V and J ends lost 6 bases and 6 bases respectively, with 13 bases between them. Here the CDR3 DNA reads TGTGCCACCAGTTACGGGGGGCCCGCCGGGGAGCTGTTTTTT. Translation: CATSYGGPAGELFF.

The chain recombines TRBV7-3 with TRBJ1-1; tentatively, D is TRBD1 (6 bases). With 6 bases removed from V and 8 bases from J, the gap between germline ends came to 16 bases. CDR1 and CDR2 from the germline V gene are SGHTA and FQGTGA. CDR3 length equals 13 residues. As DNA, the CDR3 is TGTGCCAGCAGTTCTAGTTTAGGGACAGAAGCTTTCTTT. It encodes CASSSSLGTEAFF.

In its sample, this clone was seen a few times. The V and J genes are TRBV30 and TRBJ2-1; TRBD2 matches at 10 bases. Germline-derived CDR1 and CDR2 are GTSNPN and SVGIG (reference sequence). This CDR3 contains 13 residues. V trimming: 8 bases; J trimming: 7 bases; junction bases outside the gene matches: 8. CDR3 DNA sequence: TGTGCCGCCGAGCTAGCGGGAGCGAATGAGCAGTTCTTC. As protein: CAAELAGANEQFF. The variable domain in full, with the rest retrieved from reference TRBV30 and TRBJ2-1, is SQTIHQWPATLVQPVGSPLSLECTVEGTSNPNLYWYRQAAGRGLQLLFYSVGIGQISSEVPQNLSASRPQDRQFILSSKKLLLSDSGFYLCAAELAGANEQFFGPGTRLTVL.

The gene calls are TRBV6-5 and TRBJ1-1, with TRBD1 as a possible D gene (5 bases). Trimming removed 4 bases at V and 3 bases at J, with 15 bases between. This CDR3 is 15 amino acids long. The V gene's germline CDR1 is MNHEY and CDR2 SVGAGI. This CDR3 is CASSWSGLHYTEAFF. The CDR3 bases are TGTGCCAGCAGTTGGTCAGGGCTACACTACACTGAAGCTTTCTTT.

Comments on this clone: Germline is not matched at one junction end, which may reflect a read error. This chain connects TRBV7-2 to TRBJ2-1; 8 nucleotides agree with TRBD2. The germline gives CDR1 SGHTA, CDR2 FQGNSA. The CDR3 runs to 15 residues. CDR3 protein: CASTLNSGEAFEQFF. The CDR3 DNA reads TGTGCCAGCACCTTAAATAGCGGGGAGGCGTTTGAGCAGTTCTTC.

The rearrangement uses TRBV5-1 and TRBJ1-5, with D perhaps TRBD1 (6 bases). Trimming cost V 0 bases and J 8 bases, with 15 bases left between them. Germline lookup yields CDR1 SGHRS and CDR2 YFSETQ. This CDR3 has 15 amino acids. The CDR3, as DNA: TGCGCCAGCAGCTTGGAGGGAGGGGGATTTGAGCCCCAGCATTTT. This translates into CASSLEGGGFEPQHF.

V is TRBV7-9 and J is TRBJ1-3, with D possibly being TRBD1 (5 bases). V shed 1 base and J shed 2 bases, with 9 bases lying between them. The germline CDR1 and CDR2 sequences are SEHNR and FQNEAQ (reference sequence). CDR3 length: 15 residues. The CDR3 bases are TGTGCCAGCAGCTTAGGGGGCCTTACTGGAAACACCATATATTTT. Its translation is CASSLGGLTGNTIYF.

The rearrangement uses TRBV12-3 or TRBV12-4 and TRBJ1-3; no definite D call. The CDR3 extends over 13 amino acids. Trimming took 6 bases from V and 0 from J, leaving 6 bases between them. The DNA of the CDR3 is TGTGCCAGCAGGGAGGCCTCTGGAAACACCATATATTTT. Translation gives CASREASGNTIYF.

The CDR3: CATSGGGYYEKLFF. The CDR3 DNA reads as TGTGCCACCAGTGGGGGGGGGTATTATGAAAAACTGTTTTTT. The chain recombines TRBV24-1 with TRBJ1-4; D is possibly TRBD1 (5 bases). The ends were cut back, 5 bases at V and 6 bases at J, with 12 bases in the middle. The V gene's germline CDR1 is KGHDR and CDR2 SFDVKD. The CDR3 is 14 residues long.

CDR3 region: CASRGGRNEQYF. CDR3 in DNA: TGTGCCAGCAGAGGCGGGAGGAACGAGCAGTACTTC. The J gene is TRBJ2-7, the V gene TRBV27; 8 nucleotides line up with TRBD2. The CDR3 spans 12 residues. The J segment lost 5 bases and the V segment lost 6 bases, leaving 3 bases of the junction unmatched. Germline-derived CDR1 and CDR2 are MNHEY and SMNVEV (reference sequence).

This chain links TRBV9 with TRBJ1-6; maybe TRBD1 (6 bases). V dropped 7 bases and J dropped 7 bases, with 15 bases sitting between them. The CDR3 spans 14 residues. Per germline, CDR1 SGDLS and CDR2 YYNGEE. CDR3 in amino acids: CASGMGGGNSPLHF. CDR3 in DNA: TGTGCCAGCGGCATGGGAGGGGGAAATTCACCCCTCCACTTT.

The V gene is TRBV12-3 or TRBV12-4, the J gene TRBJ2-7; D is uncertain. V gave up 9 bases and J gave up 3 bases, with 9 bases separating them. This CDR3 region has 11 residues. This CDR3 reads CASRYSYEQYF. Written as DNA, the CDR3 is TGTGCCAGTCGGTACAGCTACGAGCAGTACTTC.

V gene TRBV13 combines with J gene TRBJ2-3; TRBD2 matches at 8 bases. This CDR3 contains 17 residues. J was trimmed by 2 bases and V by 5 bases; bases with no gene match: 12. Germline CDR1 reads PRHDT; CDR2 reads FYEKMQ (reference sequence). The CDR3: CASSHKQDGGVTDTQYF. DNA for the CDR3: TGTGCCAGCAGCCATAAACAGGACGGGGGGGTCACAGATACGCAGTATTTT.

This chain's CDR3 is CASSLGGLRDGNTIYF. CDR3 bases: TGCGCCAGCAGCTTGGGAGGGTTGCGAGATGGAAACACCATATATTTT. This chain connects TRBV5-1 to TRBJ1-3; D gene unclear. The CDR3 covers 16 residues. The germline gives CDR1 SGHRS, CDR2 YFSETQ. The V and J ends lost 0 bases and 3 bases respectively, with 13 bases between them.

This rearrangement joins TRBV3-1 (or the pseudogene TRBV3-2) to TRBJ1-4; D possibly corresponds to TRBD1 (5 bases). This CDR3 region has 17 residues. V was pared by 0 bases and J by 4 bases, with 15 bases between. Germline CDR1 reads LGHDT; CDR2 reads YNNKEL (reference sequence). The CDR3 sequence: CASSQDRGSSDNEKLFF. The CDR3 bases are TGTGCCAGCAGCCAAGATAGGGGTTCCAGTGATAATGAAAAACTGTTTTTT.

In its sample, this clone was seen once. The chain has TRBV9 and TRBJ2-3; D is unclear. CDR3 length: 12 amino acids. CDR1 SGDLS and CDR2 YYNGEE come from the germline V gene. The V gene lost 0 bases and the J gene lost 4 bases, with 3 bases spanning the gap. In DNA, the CDR3 is TGTGCCAGCAGCGTAGACTCAGATACGCAGTATTTT. This codes for CASSVDSDTQYF.

This clone was picked up one time. The chain recombines TRBV19 with TRBJ1-1, with 9 bases aligning to TRBD1. V was clipped by 7 bases and J by 5 bases; unmatched bases: 5. Germline V lookup: CDR1 LNHDA, CDR2 SQIVND (reference sequence). This CDR3 spans 13 amino acids. The CDR3 DNA reads TGTGCCAGTACGGGACAGGGCAGAACTGAAGCTTTCTTT. Its translation: CASTGQGRTEAFF. The full variable domain, rest sourced from reference TRBV19 and TRBJ1-1, is DGGITQSPKYLFRKEGQNVTLSCEQNLNHDAMYWYRQDPGQGLRLIYYSQIVNDFQKGDIAEGYSVSREKKESFPLTVTSAQKNPTAFYLCASTGQGRTEAFFGQGTRLTVV.

V gene TRBV7-6 combines with J gene TRBJ1-4; 7 nucleotides agree with TRBD1. Germline V gives CDR1 SGHVS, CDR2 FNYEAQ. Trimming removed 5 bases from V and 1 base from J; junction bases left unmatched: 10. The CDR3 loop spans 17 amino acids. CDR3 region: CASSPRQGGGTNEKLFF. CDR3 in DNA: TGTGCCAGCAGCCCCCGACAGGGTGGAGGAACTAATGAAAAACTGTTTTTT.

The V call is TRBV14, the J call TRBJ2-7; 9 bases agree with TRBD1. Germline V gives CDR1 SGHDN, CDR2 FVKESK. This CDR3 spans 15 amino acids. The V segment lost 3 bases and the J segment 0 bases; nucleotides outside the gene matches: 3. The CDR3 DNA reads TGTGCCAGCAGCCATACAGGGGGCACCTCCTACGAGCAGTACTTC. It encodes CASSHTGGTSYEQYF.

V gene TRBV19 combines with J gene TRBJ1-5; D is perhaps TRBD1 (5 bases). Germline V gene data show CDR1 as LNHDA and CDR2 as SQIVND (reference sequence). The CDR3 is 17 residues long. Trimming pared 7 bases from V and 0 bases from J, leaving 19 bases between. The CDR3 coding sequence is TGTGCCAGTACCCCCCTAGGGGCAGAAAATAGCAATCAGCCCCAGCATTTT. It translates to CASTPLGAENSNQPQHF.